This T cell receptor beta chain was observed in a study of shared clonotypes between healthy human individuals. Study-wide results and caveats: All-four-donor shared clonotypes had higher generation probabilities than non-shared clonotypes did. Genetic and exposure-history diversity was limited by the small donor number.

Naive-designated CD8 cells lacked CD45RO, were positively enriched for CCR7, and omitted terminally differentiated effector memory CD45RA+ cells. Donors were healthy HIV-negative adults without recent acute infections or vaccinations. The germline V gene has CDR1 SGHAT and CDR2 FQNNGV. CDR3 size: 18 residues. The V segment lost 0 bases and the J segment 4 bases; nucleotides outside the gene matches: 8. Per the original data handling: Junction-only sequences produced by ImmunoSEQ had no quality scores, so filtering differed. TCRdb's table, derived via immunoSEQ multiplex PCR, lists solely in-frame clones and lacks some. V and J calls and clone size are those listed in that table; D and trimming were worked out from the DNA. The sample records roughly 770,000 clones, just over 95% being singletons. Concerning this clone itself: What it recognizes is unknown.

The gene calls are TRBV11-2 and TRBJ2-2; TRBD1 aligns across 10 bases. The sequenced sample was naive CD8+ T cells sorted from blood. The TCR was taken from a man aged 25-45 years in good health. This CDR3 reads CASSLDVWGDRGTGELFF. CDR3 in DNA: TGTGCCAGCAGCTTAGATGTCTGGGGGGACAGGGGCACCGGGGAGCTGTTTTTT.